Below are 29 T cell receptor beta chains sequenced from a single sample in a study of blood T cell repertoires in COVID-19. TCRdb keeps only in-frame clones here, not all; method: immunoSEQ multiplex PCR. The repertoire holds about 260,000 clones, with 85% to 90% as singletons. The source material was peripheral blood. The source of these receptors is a woman in her 40s with acute or convalescent COVID-19.

This sequence joins TRBV30 and TRBJ2-3; D is perhaps TRBD2 (5 bases). V shed 7 bases and J shed 2 bases, with 10 bases lying between them. This CDR3 has 12 amino acids. Germline CDR1 GTSNPN, CDR2 SVGIG (reference sequence). This CDR3 is CALEGSTDTQYF. DNA for the CDR3: TGTGCCTTAGAGGGTTCCACAGATACGCAGTATTTT.

The V call is TRBV2, the J call TRBJ1-5; TRBD1 agrees at 8 bases. The germline V gene has CDR1 SNHLY and CDR2 FYNNEI. This CDR3 is 15 amino acids long. The J segment lost 0 bases and the V segment lost 6 bases, leaving 4 bases of the junction unmatched. The CDR3 DNA is TGTGCCAGCAGCGGACAGGGATATAGCAATCAGCCCCAGCATTTT. It is translated as CASSGQGYSNQPQHF. Full variable domain (rest looked up from reference TRBV2 and TRBJ1-5): EPEVTQTPSHQVTQMGQEVILRCVPISNHLYFYWYRQILGQKVEFLVSFYNNEISEKSEIFDDQFSVERPDGSNFTLKIRSTKLEDSAMYFCASSGQGYSNQPQHFGDGTRLSIL.

This sequence joins TRBV29-1 and TRBJ2-7, with TRBD1 identical over 7 bases. From germline, CDR1 is SQVTM and CDR2 ANQGSEA. The CDR3 spans 13 residues. The ends lost 5 bases at V and 5 bases at J; junction bases unmatched: 9. The CDR3 DNA sequence: TGCAGCGTTAGACAGGGTGTTCTGGACGAGCAGTACGTC. Protein sequence: CSVRQGVLDEQYV.

The V and J genes are TRBV11-2 and TRBJ2-7; 7 bases are a match to TRBD1. Germline V gene lookup returns CDR1 SGHAT and CDR2 FQNNGV. Germline trimming cut 5 bases from V and 3 bases from J; bases unmatched to any gene: 7. The length of the CDR3 is 14 residues. DNA of the CDR3: TGTGCCAGCAGCCCCCGCCGGGACAGCTACGAGCAGTACGTC. It yields the protein CASSPRRDSYEQYV.

The chain employs TRBV11-2 and TRBJ2-1; 7 positions match TRBD2. Germline loops: CDR1 SGHAT, CDR2 FQNNGV. The CDR3 length is 14 residues. Trimming at V came to 1 base and at J to 9 bases, leaving 6 bases not matched to a gene. CDR3 nucleotide sequence: TGTGCCAGCAGCTTAGGCGGGGGTTACCGTGAGCAGTTCTTC. Its translation is CASSLGGGYREQFF.

J is TRBJ1-5 and V is TRBV10-2; no clear D gene. The germline gives CDR1 WSHSY, CDR2 SAAADI. This CDR3 is 15 amino acids long. Trimming stripped 3 bases from V and 2 bases from J, with 11 bases between. CDR3 bases: TGCGCCAGCAGTGACCCCCCCCTCGGCAATCAGCCCCAGCATTTT. Its translation: CASSDPPLGNQPQHF.

The chain joins TRBV4-2 to TRBJ2-1, with 10 bases matching TRBD2. Germline V gene sequence: CDR1 LGHNA, CDR2 YNFKEQ. The V segment lost 1 base and the J segment 7 bases; nucleotides outside the gene matches: 7. CDR3 length: 16 amino acids. The CDR3 reads CASSQVDSGGYNEQFF. The CDR3 DNA reads as TGTGCCAGCAGCCAAGTCGATAGCGGGGGGTATAATGAGCAGTTCTTC.

This chain uses TRBV4-1 with TRBJ2-3; maybe TRBD1 (5 bases). Trimming shortened V by 1 base and J by 6 bases, and 20 bases separated the two germline ends. CDR3 size: 17 residues. Germline loops: CDR1 MGHRA, CDR2 YSYEKL. The CDR3 sequence: CASSQAGASLESDTQYF. CDR3 DNA sequence: TGCGCCAGCAGCCAAGCTGGGGCATCTCTTGAGTCGGATACGCAGTATTTT.

V usage is TRBV24-1 and J usage is TRBJ1-6, with D perhaps matching TRBD1 (5 bases). V lost 2 bases and J 6 bases, leaving 16 bases between the germline ends. The germline V gene encodes CDR1 KGHDR and CDR2 SFDVKD. The CDR3 has 17 residues. The CDR3 loop reads CATSDSSGRAGNSPLHF. For the CDR3, the DNA is TGTGCCACCAGTGATTCGTCAGGGAGGGCAGGTAATTCACCCCTCCACTTT.

The rearrangement links TRBV7-6 to TRBJ1-4, with TRBD1 identical over 9 bases. The CDR3 contains 16 residues. The trim removed 0 bases at V and 3 bases at J, leaving 2 bases unmatched. Germline lookup yields CDR1 SGHVS and CDR2 FNYEAQ. This CDR3 reads CASSLATGGSNEKLFF. The CDR3 nucleotides are TGTGCCAGCAGCTTAGCCACAGGGGGCTCTAATGAAAAACTGTTTTTT.

CDR3 amino acids: CSVERVSTEAFF. The CDR3 DNA is TGCAGCGTTGAGAGGGTGTCCACTGAAGCTTTCTTT. V is TRBV29-1 and J is TRBJ1-1; D is ambiguous. The CDR3 extends over 12 amino acids. Per germline, CDR1 SQVTM and CDR2 ANQGSEA. With 3 bases removed from V and 4 bases from J, the gap between germline ends came to 9 bases.

This chain links TRBV4-1 with TRBJ2-7; a weak D match, TRBD1 (6 bases). Germline assignment: CDR1 MGHRA and CDR2 YSYEKL. The CDR3 is 14 residues long. The V gene lost 0 bases and the J gene lost 2 bases, with 8 bases spanning the gap. The CDR3 is CASSQDQGTYEQYV. DNA of the CDR3: TGCGCCAGCAGCCAAGATCAGGGGACCTACGAGCAGTACGTC.

In nucleotides, the CDR3 is TGCGCCAGCAGCCCCGGGGGAAGGGGAGGCCTCACAGATACGCAGTATTTT. Translation: CASSPGGRGGLTDTQYF. The chain links TRBV5-1 to TRBJ2-3, with a possible D match to TRBD2 (6 bases). Trimming shortened V by 4 bases and J by 2 bases, and 20 bases separated the two germline ends. CDR1 is SGHRS, CDR2 YFSETQ, per germline. The CDR3 spans 17 residues.

V is TRBV25-1 and J is TRBJ1-1; the match to TRBD1 covers 7 bases. V was pared by 6 bases and J by 5 bases, with 9 bases of the junction left unmatched. This CDR3 spans 14 amino acids. Germline V gene data show CDR1 as MGHDK and CDR2 as SYGVNS. CDR3 nucleotide sequence: TGTGCCAGCAGAGAACAGGGGCGTAAAACTGAAGCTTTCTTT. It specifies CASREQGRKTEAFF. Combining the CDR3 with reference TRBV25-1 and TRBJ1-1 gives the whole variable domain EADIYQTPRYLVIGTGKKITLECSQTMGHDKMYWYQQDPGMELHLIHYSYGVNSTEKGDLSSESTVSRIRTEHFPLTLESARPSHTSQYLCASREQGRKTEAFFGQGTRLTVV.

The rearrangement links TRBV9 to TRBJ2-5; 9 bases line up with TRBD1. This CDR3 contains 16 residues. CDR1 SGDLS and CDR2 YYNGEE come from the germline V gene. Losses at the gene ends were 0 bases for V and 4 bases for J; bases not matched to a gene: 7. CDR3 in DNA: TGTGCCAGCAGCGTAGGGGGCGGGACAGGGAGAGAGACCCAGTACTTC. The encoded protein is CASSVGGGTGRETQYF.

J is TRBJ2-5 and V is TRBV9; 7 bases align to TRBD1. The V gene end was trimmed by 3 bases and the J gene end by 2 bases; junction bases not matched to a gene: 10. Germline V gives CDR1 SGDLS, CDR2 YYNGEE. The CDR3 is made up of 16 amino acids. CDR3 amino acids: CASSAHGQAIQETQYF. CDR3 sequence (DNA): TGTGCCAGCAGCGCCCATGGACAGGCGATACAAGAGACCCAGTACTTC.

This clone was detected only once. The chain is built from TRBV11-2 and TRBJ2-5, with D possibly TRBD2 on 7 matching bases. The CDR3 spans 15 residues. CDR1 and CDR2 (germline): SGHAT, FQNNGV. Deletions cut 7 bases from V and 1 base from J, with 16 bases between. This CDR3 is CASTPGASGQETQYF. CDR3 sequence (DNA): TGTGCCAGCACCCCGGGGGCTAGCGGCCAAGAGACCCAGTACTTC. The full variable domain, rest sourced from reference TRBV11-2 and TRBJ2-5, is EAGVAQSPRYKIIEKRQSVAFWCNPISGHATLYWYQQILGQGPKLLIQFQNNGVVDDSQLPKDRFSAERLKGVDSTLKIQPAKLEDSAVYLCASTPGASGQETQYFGPGTRLLVL.

The chain joins TRBV13 to TRBJ2-5; 9 bases are shared with TRBD1. Germline CDR1 reads PRHDT; CDR2 reads FYEKMQ (reference sequence). There are 15 residues in the CDR3. Losses at the gene ends were 2 bases for V and 5 bases for J; bases not matched to a gene: 6. The CDR3 sequence: CASSLRTGGLETQYF. CDR3 coding DNA: TGTGCCAGCAGCTTACGAACAGGGGGCCTCGAGACCCAGTACTTC. Supplemented by reference TRBV13 and TRBJ2-5, the full variable domain reads AAGVIQSPRHLIKEKRETATLKCYPIPRHDTVYWYQQGPGQDPQFLISFYEKMQSDKGSIPDRFSAQQFSDYHSELNMSSLELGDSALYFCASSLRTGGLETQYFGPGTRLLVL.

Of note for this clone: In the same sample, other DNA sequences code for this CDR3. The chain joins TRBV7-2 to TRBJ1-6, with 9 bases identical to TRBD1. The V gene end was trimmed by 5 bases and the J gene end by 7 bases; junction bases not matched to a gene: 3. The CDR3 sequence is 14 residues long. Per germline, CDR1 SGHTA and CDR2 FQGNSA. The CDR3 bases are TGTGCCAGCAGCCGCGGACAGGGGAATTCACCCCTCCACTTT. It translates to CASSRGQGNSPLHF.

The chain uses TRBV9 and TRBJ1-2; maybe TRBD1 (5 bases). Between the trimmed V and J ends, which lost 6 bases and 6 bases, there was a span of 21 bases. The CDR3 sequence is 15 residues long. CDR1 is SGDLS and CDR2 is YYNGEE in the germline V gene. CDR3 nucleotide sequence: TGTGCCAGCACCAAGAGTGGGCAGGGCGATAATGGCTACACCTTC. The encoded protein is CASTKSGQGDNGYTF.

The rearrangement joins TRBV6-6 to TRBJ2-7; D call uncertain. CDR3 length equals 13 residues. Germline CDR1 and CDR2: MNHNY and SVGAGI (reference sequence). The V end was cut by 8 bases, the J end by 6 bases, with 17 bases between. CDR3 loop: CASRNPTQVEQYV. As DNA, the CDR3 is TGTGCCAGCCGGAACCCTACCCAGGTCGAGCAGTACGTC.

The chain carries TRBV3-1 (or the pseudogene TRBV3-2) and TRBJ2-5; 7 nucleotides line up with TRBD2. From germline, CDR1 is LGHDT and CDR2 YNNKEL (reference sequence). The CDR3 has 17 amino acids. V lost 4 bases to trimming and J lost 6 bases; unmatched junction nucleotides: 17. The chain's CDR3 is CASSPSKTTSPFKTQYF. The CDR3, as DNA: TGTGCCAGCAGCCCATCTAAGACGACTAGCCCATTCAAGACCCAGTACTTC.

This clone was detected only once. The chain is built from TRBV2 and TRBJ1-5; TRBD1 agrees at 7 bases. The J segment lost 0 bases and the V segment lost 5 bases, leaving 7 bases of the junction unmatched. Germline-derived CDR1 and CDR2 are SNHLY and FYNNEI. This CDR3 comprises 16 residues. This CDR3 is CASSSDRAYSNQPQHF. The CDR3 bases are TGTGCCAGCAGTTCTGACAGGGCTTATAGCAATCAGCCCCAGCATTTT.

This clone was seen just once. J is TRBJ1-4 and V is TRBV5-5; possible D gene TRBD1, 5 bases. CDR3 size: 13 residues. Germline values: CDR1 SGHKS, CDR2 YYEKEE (reference sequence). The V end lost 1 base, the J end lost 4 bases, and 5 bases lay between the germline ends. CDR3 bases: TGTGCCAGCAGCTTGCAGGGTAATGAAAAACTGTTTTTT. It specifies CASSLQGNEKLFF.

The rearrangement links TRBV5-1 to TRBJ2-1; 11 bases are shared with TRBD2. The CDR3 runs 15 residues. CDR1 and CDR2 (germline): SGHRS, YFSETQ. V trimming: 4 bases; J trimming: 4 bases; junction bases outside the gene matches: 4. The CDR3, as DNA: TGCGCCAGCAGCCGAGGGACTAGCGGTTACAATGAGCAGTTCTTC. The encoded protein is CASSRGTSGYNEQFF.

V and J are TRBV18 and TRBJ1-4; TRBD1 aligns across 11 bases. The V gene end was trimmed by 3 bases and the J gene end by 10 bases; junction bases not matched to a gene: 4. The CDR3 extends over 14 amino acids. Germline V CDR1 and CDR2: KGHSH, LQKENI. The CDR3 DNA follows: TGTGCCAGCTCACCGGACAGGGGGCATCGAAAACTGTTTTTT. It encodes CASSPDRGHRKLFF. The entire variable domain, with the rest obtained from reference TRBV18 and TRBJ1-4, is as follows: NAGVMQNPRHLVRRRGQEARLRCSPMKGHSHVYWYRQLPEEGLKFMVYLQKENIIDESGMPKERFSAEFPKEGPSILRIQQVVRGDSAAYFCASSPDRGHRKLFFGSGTQLSVL.

The rearrangement links TRBV7-3 to TRBJ1-1; D call uncertain. Trimming cost V 8 bases and J 1 base, with 8 bases left between them. Germline-derived CDR1 and CDR2 are SGHTA and FQGTGA. This CDR3 region has 12 residues. CDR3 in DNA: TGTGCCAGCTCGACACAGAACACTGAAGCTTTCTTT. Residues: CASSTQNTEAFF.

This chain joins TRBV6-5 and TRBJ2-3; D perhaps matches TRBD1 (5 bases). V gave up 3 bases and J gave up 4 bases, with 11 bases separating them. CDR1 is MNHEY, CDR2 SVGAGI, per germline. The CDR3 totals 14 residues. The CDR3, as DNA: TGTGCCAGCAGTTATCTCAGGGATCCAGATACGCAGTATTTT. Encoded protein: CASSYLRDPDTQYF.

The chain's CDR3 is CASSLRTANTGELFF. CDR3 nucleotides: TGTGCCAGCAGCCTCCGGACAGCGAACACCGGGGAGCTGTTTTTT. This chain connects TRBV11-2 to TRBJ2-2; possibly TRBD1 for D (6 bases). This CDR3 has 15 residues. Looked up from germline, CDR1 is SGHAT and CDR2 is FQNNGV. Trimming took off 5 bases at V and 0 bases at J, with 10 bases between the two ends.